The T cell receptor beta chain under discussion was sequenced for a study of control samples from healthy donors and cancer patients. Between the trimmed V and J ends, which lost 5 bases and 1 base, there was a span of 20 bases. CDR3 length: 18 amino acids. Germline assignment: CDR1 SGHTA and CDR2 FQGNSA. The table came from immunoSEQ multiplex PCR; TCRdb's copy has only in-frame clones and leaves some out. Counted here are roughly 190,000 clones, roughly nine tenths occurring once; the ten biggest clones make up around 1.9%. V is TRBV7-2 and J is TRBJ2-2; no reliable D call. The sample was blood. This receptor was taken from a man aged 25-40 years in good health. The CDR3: CASSTPVRAERNTGELFF. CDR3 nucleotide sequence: TGTGCCAGCAGCACCCCCGTTCGGGCGGAGCGGAACACCGGGGAGCTGTTTTTT.